This is a list of T cell receptor beta chains from one sample in a study of T cells after yellow fever vaccination. TCRdb reanalysed the 5' RACE reads using MiXCR and keeps one entry per CDR3 protein. The sample consists of about 400,000 distinct CDR3 sequences, approximately 5.7% of them appearing once. The sample in question was PBMCs, obtained 5 days after the yellow fever booster vaccination. These receptors came from a man younger than 45 who received the YFV17D yellow fever vaccine. The CDR3 runs from the conserved cysteine through the conserved F or W. D genes are given only for firm matches. Clone size, where shown, is once, few, many, or a class for clones that have expanded.

v_gene	j_gene	abundance	d_gene	CDR3nt	CDR3aa
TRBV7-2	TRBJ2-7	few	TRBD2	TGTGCCAGCAGCCTCACTAGCGGGAAGTTTTACGAGCAGTACTTC	CASSLTSGKFYEQYF
TRBV30	TRBJ1-1	many	-	TGTGCCTGGAAGGCCCTCTTAGGGGATGACACTGAAGCTTTCTTT	CAWKALLGDDTEAFF
TRBV12-3/TRBV12-4	TRBJ2-3	-	TRBD2	TGTGCCAGCAAAGCGGGAGGGCCGCATAATACGCAGTATTTT	CASKAGGPHNTQYF
TRBV12-3/TRBV12-4	TRBJ2-1	-	-	TGTGCCAGCAGTATTAGTGTCGATGAGCAGTTCTTC	CASSISVDEQFF
TRBV3-1	TRBJ1-2	-	-	TGTGCCAGCAGCCAGACTGGAGAAAGCTACACCTTC	CASSQTGESYTF
TRBV5-1	TRBJ2-7	many	TRBD1	TGCGCCAGCAGCGGGACAGGGGGTGACTACGAGCAGTACTTC	CASSGTGGDYEQYF
TRBV3-1	TRBJ2-7	-	TRBD1	TGTGCCAGCAGTTGGAAGACAGGGAATATAGTTGACGAGCAGTACTTC	CASSWKTGNIVDEQYF
TRBV29-1	TRBJ2-3	many	TRBD2	TGCAGCGTTGACCTAGCGGGAGGTTCCTCTAGCACAGATACGCAGTATTTT	CSVDLAGGSSSTDTQYF
TRBV19	TRBJ2-5	-	TRBD2	TGTGCCAGTAGCCCGACTAGCGGGATGGGGGAGACCCAGTACTTC	CASSPTSGMGETQYF
TRBV7-8	TRBJ2-5	many	TRBD2	TGTGCCAGCAGCCATCTAGCGGGAAAGGAGACCCAGTACTTC	CASSHLAGKETQYF